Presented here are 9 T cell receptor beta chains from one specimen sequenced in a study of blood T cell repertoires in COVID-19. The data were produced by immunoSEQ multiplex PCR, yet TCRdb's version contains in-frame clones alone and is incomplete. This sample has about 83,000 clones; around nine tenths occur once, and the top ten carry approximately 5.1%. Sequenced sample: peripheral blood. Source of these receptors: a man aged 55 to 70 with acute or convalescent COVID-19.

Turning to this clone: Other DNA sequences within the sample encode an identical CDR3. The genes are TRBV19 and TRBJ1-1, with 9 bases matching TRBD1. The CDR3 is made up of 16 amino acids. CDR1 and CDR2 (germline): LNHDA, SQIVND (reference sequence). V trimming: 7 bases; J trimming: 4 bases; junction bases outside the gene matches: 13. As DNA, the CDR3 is TGTGCCAGTACCCCTCCTACAGGGGGCGTTGGCACTGAAGCTTTCTTT. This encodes CASTPPTGGVGTEAFF.

The CDR3 spells CASSQSPSRAGELFF. CDR3 coding DNA: TGCGCCAGCAGCCAATCGCCCAGCAGGGCCGGGGAGCTGTTTTTT. This chain joins TRBV4-3 and TRBJ2-2, with D possibly matching TRBD1 (5 bases). CDR1 LGHNA and CDR2 YSLEER come from the germline V gene. CDR3 size: 15 residues. V gave up 2 bases and J gave up 6 bases, with 13 bases separating them.

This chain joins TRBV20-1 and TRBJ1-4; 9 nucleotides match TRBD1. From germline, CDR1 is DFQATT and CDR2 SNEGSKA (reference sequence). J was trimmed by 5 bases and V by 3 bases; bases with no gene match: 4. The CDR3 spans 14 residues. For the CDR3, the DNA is TGCAGTGCTAGTTTCGGGACAGGGAATGAAAAACTGTTTTTT. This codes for CSASFGTGNEKLFF.

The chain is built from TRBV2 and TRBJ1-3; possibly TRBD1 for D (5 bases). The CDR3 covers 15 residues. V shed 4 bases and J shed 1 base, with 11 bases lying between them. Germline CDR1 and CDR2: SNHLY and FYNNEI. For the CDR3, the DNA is TGTGCCAGCAGTGGATTTCAGGGTTCTGGAAACACCATATATTTT. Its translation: CASSGFQGSGNTIYF.

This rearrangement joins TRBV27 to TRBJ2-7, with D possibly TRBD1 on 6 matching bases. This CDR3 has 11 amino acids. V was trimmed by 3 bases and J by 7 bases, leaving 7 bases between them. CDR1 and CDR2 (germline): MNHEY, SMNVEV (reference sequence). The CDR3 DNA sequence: TGTGCCAGCAGTTTGAGGGGGGAGCAGTACTTC. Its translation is CASSLRGEQYF.

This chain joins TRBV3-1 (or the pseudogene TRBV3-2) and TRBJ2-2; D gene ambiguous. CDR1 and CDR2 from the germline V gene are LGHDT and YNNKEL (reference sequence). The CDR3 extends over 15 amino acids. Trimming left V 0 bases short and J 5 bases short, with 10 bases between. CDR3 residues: CASSQDHGWTGELFF. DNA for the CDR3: TGTGCCAGCAGCCAAGATCACGGTTGGACCGGGGAGCTGTTTTTT.

For the CDR3, the DNA is TGCGCCAGCAGCCAAGACACCAGGAAAAACTATGGCTACACCTTC. Translated: CASSQDTRKNYGYTF. V gene TRBV4-1 combines with J gene TRBJ1-2; D not resolved. The V gene lost 0 bases and the J gene lost 2 bases, with 10 bases spanning the gap. The CDR3 length is 15 residues. Germline loops: CDR1 MGHRA, CDR2 YSYEKL.

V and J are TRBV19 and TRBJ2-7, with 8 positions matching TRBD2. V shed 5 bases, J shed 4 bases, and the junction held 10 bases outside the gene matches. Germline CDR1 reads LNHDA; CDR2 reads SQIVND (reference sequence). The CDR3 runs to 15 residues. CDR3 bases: TGTGCCAGTAGTCCAAGCGGGGGAGCAACTTACGAGCAGTACTTC. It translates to CASSPSGGATYEQYF.

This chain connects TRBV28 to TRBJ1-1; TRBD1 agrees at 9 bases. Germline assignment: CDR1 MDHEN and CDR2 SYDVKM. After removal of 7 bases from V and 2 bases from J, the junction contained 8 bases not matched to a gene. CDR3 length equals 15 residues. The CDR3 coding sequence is TGTGCCAGCAAGGACAGGGGTTGGAGAAACACTGAAGCTTTCTTT. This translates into CASKDRGWRNTEAFF.